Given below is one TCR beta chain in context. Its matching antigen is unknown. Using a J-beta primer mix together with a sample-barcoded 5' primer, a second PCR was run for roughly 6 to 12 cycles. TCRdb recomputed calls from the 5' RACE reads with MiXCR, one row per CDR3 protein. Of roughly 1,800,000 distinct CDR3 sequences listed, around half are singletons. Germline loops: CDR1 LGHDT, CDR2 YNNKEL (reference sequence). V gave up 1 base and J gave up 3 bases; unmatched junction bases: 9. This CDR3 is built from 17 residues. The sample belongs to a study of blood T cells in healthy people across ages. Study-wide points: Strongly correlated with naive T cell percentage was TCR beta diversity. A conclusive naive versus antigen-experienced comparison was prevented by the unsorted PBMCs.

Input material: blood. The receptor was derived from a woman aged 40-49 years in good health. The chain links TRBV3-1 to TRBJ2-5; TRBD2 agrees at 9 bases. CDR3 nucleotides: TGTGCCAGCAGCCAAGTCGGAGCGGGGGGCCTTAAAGAGACCCAGTACTTC. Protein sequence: CASSQVGAGGLKETQYF.